One TCR beta chain is described in this entry. V was shortened by 7 bases and J by 3 bases, with 8 bases between the two germline ends. CDR1 is DFQATT and CDR2 is SNEGSKA in the germline V gene (reference sequence). This CDR3 is 11 amino acids long. This sample is part of a study of cytomegalovirus exposure and HLA in healthy donors. With 60 Vbeta and 13 Jbeta primers, the PCR was carried out. Data came from immunoSEQ multiplex PCR; TCRdb stores just in-frame clones and leaves some out. The sample lists around 90,000 clones, approximately 89% occurring once. The chain recombines TRBV20-1 with TRBJ2-3, with a weak D call TRBD2 (5 bases). Sample: PBMCs. This receptor was identified in a man aged 30 to 45 in good health and CMV-seropositive. CDR3 sequence reads: CSGRRTDTQYF. The CDR3, as DNA: TGCAGTGGGAGGCGGACAGATACGCAGTATTTT.